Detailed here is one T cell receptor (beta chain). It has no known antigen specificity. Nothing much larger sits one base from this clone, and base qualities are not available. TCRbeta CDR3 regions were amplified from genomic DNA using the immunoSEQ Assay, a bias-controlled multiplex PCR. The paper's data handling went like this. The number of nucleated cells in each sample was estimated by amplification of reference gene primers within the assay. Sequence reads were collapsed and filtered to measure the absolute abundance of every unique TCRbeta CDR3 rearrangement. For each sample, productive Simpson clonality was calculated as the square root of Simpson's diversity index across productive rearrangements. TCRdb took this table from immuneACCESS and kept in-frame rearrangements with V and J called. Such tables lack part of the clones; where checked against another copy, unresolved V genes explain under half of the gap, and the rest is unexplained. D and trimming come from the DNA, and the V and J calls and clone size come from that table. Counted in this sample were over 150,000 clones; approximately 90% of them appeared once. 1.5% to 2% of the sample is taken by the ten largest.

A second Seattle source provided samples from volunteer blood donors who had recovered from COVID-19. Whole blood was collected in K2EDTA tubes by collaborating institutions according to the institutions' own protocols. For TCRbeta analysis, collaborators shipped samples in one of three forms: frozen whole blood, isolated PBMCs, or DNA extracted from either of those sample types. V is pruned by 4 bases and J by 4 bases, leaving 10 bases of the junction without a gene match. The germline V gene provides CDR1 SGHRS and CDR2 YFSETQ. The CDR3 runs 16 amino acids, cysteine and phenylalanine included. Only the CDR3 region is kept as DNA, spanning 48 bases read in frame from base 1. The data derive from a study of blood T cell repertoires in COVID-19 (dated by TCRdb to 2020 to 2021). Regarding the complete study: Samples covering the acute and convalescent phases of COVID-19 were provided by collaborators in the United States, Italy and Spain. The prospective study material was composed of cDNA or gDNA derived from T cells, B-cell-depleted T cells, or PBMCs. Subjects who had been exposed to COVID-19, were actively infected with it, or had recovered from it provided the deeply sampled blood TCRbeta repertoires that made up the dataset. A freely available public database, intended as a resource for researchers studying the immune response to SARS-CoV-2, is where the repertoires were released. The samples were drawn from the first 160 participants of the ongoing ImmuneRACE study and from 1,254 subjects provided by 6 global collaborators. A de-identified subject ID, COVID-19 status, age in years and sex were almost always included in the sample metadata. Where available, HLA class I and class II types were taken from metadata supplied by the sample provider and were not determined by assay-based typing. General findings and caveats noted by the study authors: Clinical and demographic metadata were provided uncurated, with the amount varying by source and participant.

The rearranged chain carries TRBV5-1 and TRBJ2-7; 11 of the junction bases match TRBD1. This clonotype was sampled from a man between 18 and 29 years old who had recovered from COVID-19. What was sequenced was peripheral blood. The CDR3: CASSPVRTGGAYEQYF. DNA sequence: TGCGCCAGCAGCCCCGTAAGGACAGGGGGCGCGTACGAGCAGTACTTC.